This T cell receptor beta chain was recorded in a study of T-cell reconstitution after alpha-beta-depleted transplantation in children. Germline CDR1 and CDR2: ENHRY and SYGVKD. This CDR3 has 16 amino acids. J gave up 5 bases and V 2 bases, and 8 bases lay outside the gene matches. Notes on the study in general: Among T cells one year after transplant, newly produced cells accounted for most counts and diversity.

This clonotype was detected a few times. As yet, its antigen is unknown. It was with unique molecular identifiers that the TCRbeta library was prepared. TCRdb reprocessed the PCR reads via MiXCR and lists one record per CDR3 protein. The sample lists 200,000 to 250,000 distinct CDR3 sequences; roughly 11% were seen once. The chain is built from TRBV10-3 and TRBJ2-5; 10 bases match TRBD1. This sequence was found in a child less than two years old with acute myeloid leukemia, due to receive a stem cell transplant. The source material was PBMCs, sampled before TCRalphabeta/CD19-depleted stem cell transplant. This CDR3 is CAISENPGQGKETQYF. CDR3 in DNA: TGTGCCATCAGTGAGAACCCGGGACAGGGGAAGGAGACCCAGTACTTC.